One and the same sample provided the 5 T cell receptor beta chains below, sequenced in a study of technical replicates of blood from a handful of donors. TCRdb keeps only in-frame clones here, not all; method: immunoSEQ multiplex PCR. Among fewer than 80,000 clones listed, roughly 85% were seen once. The sample taken for sequencing was PBMCs. Source of these receptors: a human donor in good health. Some clones in this sample may be carry-over from other donors' samples.

The V gene is TRBV18, the J gene TRBJ2-1, with 16 bases lining up with TRBD2. The CDR3 spans 19 residues. The V segment lost 2 bases and the J segment 6 bases; nucleotides outside the gene matches: 10. The germline CDR1 and CDR2 sequences are KGHSH and LQKENI. As DNA, the CDR3 is TGTGCCAGCTCACCATTGCTGCCGGGACTAGCGGGAGGGTCCAATGAGCAGTTCTTC. Translated: CASSPLLPGLAGGSNEQFF.

This sequence joins TRBV14 and TRBJ1-4; TRBD1 aligns across 8 bases. CDR3 length equals 13 residues. The germline CDR1 and CDR2 sequences are SGHDN and FVKESK. V was pared by 0 bases and J by 13 bases, with 4 bases of the junction left unmatched. CDR3 amino acids: CASSQDLQGVLFF. Written as DNA, the CDR3 is TGTGCCAGCAGCCAAGATCTACAGGGGGTACTGTTTTTT.

The chain employs TRBV27 and TRBJ1-2; 10 positions agree with TRBD1. Germline trimming cut 4 bases from V and 4 bases from J; bases unmatched to any gene: 6. The germline V gene encodes CDR1 MNHEY and CDR2 SMNVEV (reference sequence). The CDR3 is 15 amino acids. DNA for the CDR3: TGTGCCAGCAGTTACCGATGGGACAGGGGCTATGGCTACACCTTC. This sequence encodes CASSYRWDRGYGYTF.

CDR3 residues: CSVEGTGLGYTF. CDR3 in DNA: TGCAGCGTAGAGGGGACAGGGCTTGGCTACACCTTC. The chain carries TRBV29-1 and TRBJ1-2, with 9 bases lining up with TRBD1. The CDR3 extends over 12 amino acids. Germline loops: CDR1 SQVTM, CDR2 ANQGSEA. V gave up 6 bases and J gave up 7 bases; unmatched junction bases: 6.

V and J are TRBV5-5 and TRBJ2-5, with D uncertain. The V end lost 0 bases, the J end lost 5 bases, and 8 bases lay between the germline ends. This CDR3 comprises 13 residues. Looked up from germline, CDR1 is SGHKS and CDR2 is YYEKEE (reference sequence). CDR3 bases: TGTGCCAGCAGCTTGGTCTCCCCTGAGACCCAGTACTTC. Translation gives CASSLVSPETQYF.